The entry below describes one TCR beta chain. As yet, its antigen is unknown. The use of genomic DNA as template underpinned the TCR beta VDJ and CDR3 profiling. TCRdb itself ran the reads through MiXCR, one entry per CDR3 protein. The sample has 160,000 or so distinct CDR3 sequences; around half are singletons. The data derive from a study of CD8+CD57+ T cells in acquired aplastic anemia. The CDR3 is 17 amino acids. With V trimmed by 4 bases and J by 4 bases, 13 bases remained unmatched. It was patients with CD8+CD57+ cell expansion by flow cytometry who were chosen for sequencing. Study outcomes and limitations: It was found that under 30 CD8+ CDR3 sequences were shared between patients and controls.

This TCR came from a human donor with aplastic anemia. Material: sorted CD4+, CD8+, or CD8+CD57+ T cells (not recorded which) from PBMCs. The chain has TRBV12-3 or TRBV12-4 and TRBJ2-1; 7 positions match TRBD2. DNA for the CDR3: TGTGCCAGCAGTTCACCCGGGGGGAGAACAAGGTACAATGAGCAGTTCTTC. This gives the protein CASSSPGGRTRYNEQFF.